This entry lists 30 T cell receptor beta chains sequenced from one sample in a study of blood T cells in healthy people across ages. Together with a sample-barcoded 5' primer, a J-beta primer mix was included in a second PCR lasting about 7 to 12 cycles. Each CDR3 protein is one row after TCRdb ran MiXCR on the 5' RACE reads. Of 800,000 or so distinct CDR3 sequences in the sample, around 45% are singletons; the top ten hold approximately 18%. Sequenced material: blood. Receptor source: a man aged 80 or over in good health.

This clonotype was found many times. V and J are TRBV4-2 and TRBJ2-1; D is uncertain. V was clipped by 3 bases and J by 6 bases, with 9 bases between them. The CDR3 consists of 13 residues. Per the germline V gene, CDR1 is LGHNA and CDR2 is YNFKEQ. In nucleotides, the CDR3 is TGTGCCAGCAGCCAGCTCAGGCTCAATGAGCAGTTCTTC. As protein: CASSQLRLNEQFF.

This clonotype was picked up a small number of times. The chain has TRBV28 and TRBJ2-7, with TRBD2 identical over 15 bases. The germline V gene encodes CDR1 MDHEN and CDR2 SYDVKM. With V trimmed by 6 bases and J by 5 bases, 5 bases remained unmatched. This CDR3 is built from 15 residues. The CDR3 coding sequence is TGTGCCAGCAGAAGGACTAGCGGGAGGGTCGACGAGCAGTACTTC. Translating it yields CASRRTSGRVDEQYF.

This chain connects TRBV3-1 to TRBJ2-5, with 10 bases fitting TRBD2. Judging by the DNA end, TRBJ2-1 fits better; the J call may be wrong. The CDR3 has 15 amino acids. Looked up from germline, CDR1 is LGHDT and CDR2 is YNNKEL (reference sequence). The CDR3 sequence: CASSSGTSDQETQFF. CDR3 DNA: TGTGCCAGCAGCTCCGGGACTAGCGATCAAGAGACCCAGTTCTTC.

This chain uses TRBV28 with TRBJ2-2; TRBD2 matches 8 bases. The CDR3 is 16 residues long. V shed 7 bases, J shed 4 bases, and the junction held 11 bases outside the gene matches. Germline V gene lookup returns CDR1 MDHEN and CDR2 SYDVKM. The chain's CDR3 is CASTHPTSEGTGELFF. In DNA, the CDR3 is TGTGCCAGCACCCACCCGACTAGCGAGGGCACCGGGGAGCTGTTTTTT. Using reference TRBV28 and TRBJ2-2 for the parts outside the CDR3, the full variable domain is DVKVTQSSRYLVKRTGEKVFLECVQDMDHENMFWYRQDPGLGLRLIYFSYDVKMKEKGDIPEGYSVSREKKERFSLILESASTNQTSMYLCASTHPTSEGTGELFFGEGSRLTVL.

This clonotype was seen a handful of times. The CDR3 DNA reads TGCAGTGCTAGAGACAGGGCTTCGAAGACCCAGTACTTC. This encodes CSARDRASKTQYF. The rearrangement links TRBV20-1 to TRBJ2-5, with TRBD1 as a possible D gene (5 bases). Trimming took off 0 bases at V and 6 bases at J, with 11 bases between the two ends. Germline loops: CDR1 DFQATT, CDR2 SNEGSKA (reference sequence). The CDR3 contains 13 residues.

The gene calls are TRBV4-3 and TRBJ2-1; no reliable D call. CDR1 and CDR2 (germline): LGHNA, YSLEER. The CDR3 consists of 15 residues. Trimming took off 0 bases at V and 0 bases at J, with 6 bases between the two ends. CDR3 sequence reads: CASSQEGYSYNEQFF. The CDR3 region has the DNA TGCGCCAGCAGCCAAGAAGGCTACTCCTACAATGAGCAGTTCTTC.

This clonotype was counted ten times or more. V and J are TRBV20-1 and TRBJ2-3; no firm D call. Germline V gene data show CDR1 as DFQATT and CDR2 as SNEGSKA (reference sequence). The CDR3 is made up of 13 amino acids. The ends were cut back, 0 bases at V and 3 bases at J, with 7 bases in the middle. The DNA for the CDR3 is TGCAGTGCTAGAGATCCCCTGACAGATACGCAGTATTTT. It yields the protein CSARDPLTDTQYF.

This clonotype was detected only a few times. CDR3 sequence: CSVETGFEQYF. CDR3 sequence (DNA): TGCAGCGTTGAGACGGGTTTCGAGCAGTACTTC. The V gene is TRBV29-1, the J gene TRBJ2-5, with D hard to call. The end of the DNA fits TRBJ2-7 better, so the J call may be wrong. CDR3 length equals 11 residues. Germline values: CDR1 SQVTM, CDR2 ANQGSEA.

The chain recombines TRBV5-1 with TRBJ2-7; no reliable D call. Between the trimmed V and J ends, which lost 4 bases and 3 bases, there was a span of 17 bases. This CDR3 spans 15 amino acids. Germline values: CDR1 SGHRS, CDR2 YFSETQ. Here the CDR3 reads CASSPGYTSNYEQYF. For the CDR3, the DNA is TGCGCCAGCAGCCCCGGATACACTTCGAACTACGAGCAGTACTTC.

The chain is built from TRBV11-2 and TRBJ2-7; D assignment may be TRBD1 or TRBD2 (6 bases each). Germline loops: CDR1 SGHAT, CDR2 FQNNGV. This CDR3 contains 17 residues. With 1 base removed from V and 0 bases from J, the gap between germline ends came to 16 bases. The CDR3 nucleotides read TGTGCCAGCAGCTTAGGAGGGGGGACACCCCTCTCCTACGAGCAGTACTTC. Translation gives CASSLGGGTPLSYEQYF.

In DNA, the CDR3 is TGTGCCAGCAGCTCGATCCCAGGGAGCTCTGGGGCCAACGTCCTGACTTTC. Its protein is CASSSIPGSSGANVLTF. The chain couples TRBV7-6 to TRBJ2-6; either TRBD1 or TRBD2 may supply D (5 bases each). The ends were cut back, 4 bases at V and 0 bases at J, with 13 bases in the middle. The length of the CDR3 is 17 residues. The germline gives CDR1 SGHVS, CDR2 FNYEAQ.

The V and J genes are TRBV29-1 and TRBJ2-7; 14 bases match TRBD2. In germline, CDR1 is SQVTM, CDR2 ANQGSEA. The CDR3 contains 14 residues. V trimming: 7 bases; J trimming: 7 bases; junction bases outside the gene matches: 9. This CDR3 is CSGGTSGSKDEQYF. In DNA form, the CDR3 reads TGCAGCGGCGGGACTAGCGGGAGTAAAGATGAGCAGTACTTC.

Details on this clonotype: A much larger clone lies one base from this, so it may be a read error. CDR3 amino acids: CAWSTSDLAKNIQYF. The CDR3 nucleotides read TGTGCCTGGAGTACCTCGGACCTAGCCAAAAACATTCAGTACTTC. This chain links TRBV30 with TRBJ2-7; D is uncertain. The J call is in doubt because the DNA end fits TRBJ2-4 better. The V gene's germline CDR1 is GTSNPN and CDR2 SVGIG (reference sequence). The CDR3 contains 15 residues.

The chain uses TRBV2 and TRBJ2-4, with D possibly matching TRBD2 (5 bases). Germline assignment: CDR1 SNHLY and CDR2 FYNNEI. The CDR3 extends over 11 amino acids. V gave up 8 bases and J gave up 13 bases, with 15 bases separating them. The CDR3 DNA is TGTGCCAGCGGCCCCGACGGGGAGCAGTACTTC. It is translated as CASGPDGEQYF.

This clonotype was counted only a few times. The J gene is TRBJ1-2, the V gene TRBV6-5, with D unclear. V shed 6 bases and J shed 6 bases, with 14 bases lying between them. The CDR3 runs 13 residues. The germline CDR1 and CDR2 sequences are MNHEY and SVGAGI. CDR3 DNA: TGTGCCAGCAGAATATCTGGACGGGATGGCTACACCTTC. It yields the protein CASRISGRDGYTF.

This clonotype occurred a few times. This chain links TRBV9 with TRBJ2-1; 8 bases line up with TRBD2. The length of the CDR3 is 16 residues. Trimming cost V 0 bases and J 3 bases; bases outside gene matches: 5. CDR1 and CDR2 from the germline V gene are SGDLS and YYNGEE. The CDR3 coding sequence is TGTGCCAGCAGCGTAGGCCTAGCGGGCATCTACAATGAGCAGTTCTTC. Translation gives CASSVGLAGIYNEQFF. Combining the CDR3 with reference TRBV9 and TRBJ2-1 gives the whole variable domain DSGVTQTPKHLITATGQRVTLRCSPRSGDLSVYWYQQSLDQGLQFLIQYYNGEERAKGNILERFSAQQFPDLHSELNLSSLELGDSALYFCASSVGLAGIYNEQFFGPGTRLTVL.

This clonotype came up a few times. The rearrangement links TRBV7-9 to TRBJ2-7; TRBD1 matches at 7 bases. Germline-derived CDR1 and CDR2 are SEHNR and FQNEAQ (reference sequence). This CDR3 is built from 17 residues. J lost 1 base, V lost 0 bases, and 9 bases had no gene match. The CDR3 DNA reads as TGTGCCAGCAGCTTAGCGTTAGGTTTGGGACAGTCCTACGAGCAGTACTTC. Its protein product is CASSLALGLGQSYEQYF.

This clonotype was counted between two and nine times. The rearrangement joins TRBV5-1 to TRBJ2-7; TRBD2 agrees at 8 bases. Looked up from germline, CDR1 is SGHRS and CDR2 is YFSETQ. The CDR3 is 14 amino acids. J was trimmed by 5 bases and V by 2 bases; bases with no gene match: 6. The CDR3 here is CASSFGTSAHEQYF. CDR3 bases: TGCGCCAGCAGCTTCGGGACTAGTGCCCACGAGCAGTACTTC.

This clonotype occurred many times. This chain joins TRBV29-1 and TRBJ2-1; D is unclear. Germline assignment: CDR1 SQVTM and CDR2 ANQGSEA. This CDR3 has 14 residues. Trimming cost V 7 bases and J 8 bases, with 21 bases left between them. The CDR3 sequence is CSAAPAGPRYEQFF. The DNA of the CDR3 is TGCAGCGCAGCCCCGGCCGGACCGAGGTATGAGCAGTTCTTC.

This clonotype was counted a few times. The junction does not match germline at one end; this may be a read error. The chain recombines TRBV6-2 or TRBV6-3 with TRBJ2-3, with 10 bases identical to TRBD2. CDR1 is MNHEY, CDR2 SVGEGT, per germline. CDR3 size: 15 residues. The CDR3 protein is CASSYSLAGADTRYF. The CDR3 DNA is TGTGCCAGCAGTTACTCGCTAGCGGGAGCAGATACGCGGTATTTT.

This clonotype appeared a few times. The chain employs TRBV5-1 and TRBJ2-6; no reliable D call. The CDR3 totals 15 residues. Looked up from germline, CDR1 is SGHRS and CDR2 is YFSETQ. Trimming shortened V by 1 base and J by 0 bases, and 5 bases separated the two germline ends. The CDR3 DNA follows: TGCGCCAGCAGCTTGACGAGCTCTGGGGCCAACGTCCTGACTTTC. Translated: CASSLTSSGANVLTF.

This clonotype was counted a few times. CDR3 residues: CASSLALKSGELFF. In nucleotides, the CDR3 is TGCGCCAGCAGCTTGGCCCTGAAATCAGGGGAGCTGTTTTTT. V is TRBV5-1 and J is TRBJ2-2; D remains unclear. Trimming cost V 0 bases and J 8 bases, with 11 bases left between them. CDR1 and CDR2 (germline): SGHRS, YFSETQ. The CDR3 consists of 14 residues.

This CDR3 reads CASSVGTSGGYEQYF. The CDR3 region has the DNA TGTGCCAGCAGCGTAGGAACCTCGGGGGGCTACGAGCAGTACTTC. The V and J genes are TRBV9 and TRBJ2-5; TRBD2 agrees at 7 bases. The tail of the sequence fits TRBJ2-7 better, so the J call may be wrong. Germline values: CDR1 SGDLS, CDR2 YYNGEE. The CDR3 is made up of 15 amino acids.

This clonotype was found a few times. V is TRBV7-9 and J is TRBJ2-5, with a possible D match to TRBD2 (5 bases). V was trimmed by 0 bases and J by 10 bases, leaving 6 bases between them. CDR3 length equals 11 residues. Germline values: CDR1 SEHNR, CDR2 FQNEAQ (reference sequence). The CDR3: CASSLARDQYF. The CDR3 nucleotides read TGTGCCAGCAGCTTAGCCCGGGACCAGTACTTC. Drawing the rest from reference TRBV7-9 and TRBJ2-5, the complete variable domain is DTGVSQNPRHKITKRGQNVTFRCDPISEHNRLYWYRQTLGQGPEFLTYFQNEAQLEKSRLLSDRFSAERPKGSFSTLEIQRTEQGDSAMYLCASSLARDQYFGPGTRLLVL.

V gene TRBV5-1 combines with J gene TRBJ2-3; maybe TRBD1 (6 bases). The CDR3 extends over 14 amino acids. Germline V CDR1 and CDR2: SGHRS, YFSETQ. The V end was cut by 0 bases, the J end by 3 bases, with 8 bases between. CDR3 bases: TGCGCCAGCAGCTTGGATGGACAGACAGATACGCAGTATTTT. It encodes CASSLDGQTDTQYF.

This clonotype turned up a few times. The J gene is TRBJ2-1, the V gene TRBV12-3 or TRBV12-4; TRBD1 aligns across 7 bases. V lost 6 bases and J lost 5; bases outside the gene matches: 7. This CDR3 has 14 residues. The CDR3 DNA reads as TGTGCCAGCAGGACTGACAGGGATCACAATGAGCAGTTCTTC. It is translated as CASRTDRDHNEQFF.

The chain is built from TRBV11-3 and TRBJ2-5, with D hard to call. The J call may be faulty, since TRBJ2-7 better matches the DNA end. This CDR3 has 12 residues. CDR1 and CDR2 (germline): SGHNT, YENEEA. The CDR3: CASSAPANEQYF. The CDR3 DNA reads TGTGCCAGCAGCGCCCCTGCCAACGAGCAGTACTTC.

There are many counts of this clonotype. V gene TRBV5-1 combines with J gene TRBJ2-1; TRBD2 aligns across 9 bases. CDR3 size: 16 residues. CDR1 and CDR2 (germline): SGHRS, YFSETQ. Trimming cost V 0 bases and J 8 bases; bases outside gene matches: 9. CDR3 residues: CASSLEGLALVDEQFF. CDR3 DNA sequence: TGCGCCAGCAGCTTGGAGGGACTAGCATTAGTCGATGAGCAGTTCTTC.

For this clonotype: The junction departs from germline at one end; a sequencing error may be responsible. This rearrangement joins TRBV7-3 to TRBJ2-7; maybe TRBD2 (6 bases). The CDR3 consists of 15 residues. CDR1 and CDR2 (germline): SGHTA, FQGTGA. CDR3 residues: CASSLRSAGGETQCF. The CDR3 DNA sequence: TGTGCCAGCAGCTTACGTTCGGCGGGCGGGGAGACCCAGTGCTTC.

The rearrangement joins TRBV25-1 to TRBJ1-6; D unclear. V dropped 3 bases and J dropped 6 bases, with 15 bases sitting between them. The length of the CDR3 is 16 residues. Germline V lookup: CDR1 MGHDK, CDR2 SYGVNS. The chain's CDR3 is CASSDGVTQINSPLHF. CDR3 DNA sequence: TGTGCCAGCAGTGACGGGGTAACCCAAATTAATTCACCCCTCCACTTT.